Reported below is one T cell receptor (beta chain). V gave up 4 bases and J gave up 5 bases, with 15 bases separating them. The CDR3 loop spans 15 amino acids. From germline, CDR1 is SGDLS and CDR2 YYNGEE. The data were taken from a study of cytomegalovirus exposure and HLA in healthy donors. 13 Jbeta primers and 60 Vbeta primers were used for the PCR. TCRdb keeps only in-frame clones here, not all; method: immunoSEQ multiplex PCR. Of 85,000 to 130,000 clones in the sample, roughly four fifths are singletons; the top ten hold roughly 13%. This chain connects TRBV9 to TRBJ2-2, with D perhaps TRBD1 (7 bases). The clonotype comes from a male donor in good health and CMV-seropositive. The sample consisted of PBMCs. Here the CDR3 reads CASSSRTGGTGELFF. The CDR3 bases are TGTGCCAGCAGCTCCCGGACAGGAGGGACCGGGGAGCTGTTTTTT.